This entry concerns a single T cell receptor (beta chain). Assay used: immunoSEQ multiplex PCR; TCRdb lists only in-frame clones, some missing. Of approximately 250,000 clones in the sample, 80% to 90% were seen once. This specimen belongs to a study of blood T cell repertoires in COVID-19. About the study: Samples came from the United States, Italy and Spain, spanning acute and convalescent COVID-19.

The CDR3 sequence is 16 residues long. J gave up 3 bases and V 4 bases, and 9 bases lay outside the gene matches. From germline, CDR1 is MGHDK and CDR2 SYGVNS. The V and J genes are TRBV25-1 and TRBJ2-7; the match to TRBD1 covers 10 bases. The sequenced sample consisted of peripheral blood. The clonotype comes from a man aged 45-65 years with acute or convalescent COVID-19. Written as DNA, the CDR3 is TGTGCCAGCAGTGGTTGGGGACAGGGGATAGTCTACGAGCAGTACTTC. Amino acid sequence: CASSGWGQGIVYEQYF.